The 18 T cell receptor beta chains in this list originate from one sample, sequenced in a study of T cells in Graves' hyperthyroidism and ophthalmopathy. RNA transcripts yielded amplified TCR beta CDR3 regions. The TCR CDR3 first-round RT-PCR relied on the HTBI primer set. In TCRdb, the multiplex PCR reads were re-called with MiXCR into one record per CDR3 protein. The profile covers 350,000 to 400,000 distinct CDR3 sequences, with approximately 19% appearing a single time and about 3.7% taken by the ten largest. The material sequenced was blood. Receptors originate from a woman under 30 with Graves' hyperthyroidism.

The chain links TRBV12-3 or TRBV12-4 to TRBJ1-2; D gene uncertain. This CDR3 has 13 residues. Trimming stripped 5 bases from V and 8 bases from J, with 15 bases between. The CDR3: CASSPRSGLGYTF. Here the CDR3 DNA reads TGTGCCAGCAGTCCACGGTCGGGGTTGGGCTACACCTTC.

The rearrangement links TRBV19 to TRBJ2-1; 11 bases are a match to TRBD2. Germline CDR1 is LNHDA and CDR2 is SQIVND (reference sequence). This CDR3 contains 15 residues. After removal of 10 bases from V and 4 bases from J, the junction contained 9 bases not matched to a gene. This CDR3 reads CATEASGGTYNEQFF. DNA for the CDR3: TGTGCCACCGAGGCTAGCGGGGGGACTTACAATGAGCAGTTCTTC.

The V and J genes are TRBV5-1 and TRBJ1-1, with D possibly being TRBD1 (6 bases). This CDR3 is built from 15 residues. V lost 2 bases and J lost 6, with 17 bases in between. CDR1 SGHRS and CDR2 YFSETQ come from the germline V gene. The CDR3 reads CASSFSWGARAEAFF. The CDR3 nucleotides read TGCGCCAGCAGCTTTAGCTGGGGGGCGCGCGCTGAAGCTTTCTTT.

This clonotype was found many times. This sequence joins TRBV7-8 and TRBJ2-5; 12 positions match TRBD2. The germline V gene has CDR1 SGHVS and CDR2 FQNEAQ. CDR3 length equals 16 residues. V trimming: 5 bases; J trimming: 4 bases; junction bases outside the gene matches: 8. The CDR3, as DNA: TGTGCCAGCAGCCCCGGACTAGCGGGGAGGAGAGAGACCCAGTACTTC. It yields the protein CASSPGLAGRRETQYF.

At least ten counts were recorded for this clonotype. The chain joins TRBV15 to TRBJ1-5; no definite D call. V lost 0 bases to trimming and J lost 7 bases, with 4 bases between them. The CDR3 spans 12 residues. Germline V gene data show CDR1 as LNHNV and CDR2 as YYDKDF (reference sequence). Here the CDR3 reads CATSRDVQPQHF. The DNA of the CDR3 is TGTGCCACCAGCAGAGATGTGCAGCCCCAGCATTTT.

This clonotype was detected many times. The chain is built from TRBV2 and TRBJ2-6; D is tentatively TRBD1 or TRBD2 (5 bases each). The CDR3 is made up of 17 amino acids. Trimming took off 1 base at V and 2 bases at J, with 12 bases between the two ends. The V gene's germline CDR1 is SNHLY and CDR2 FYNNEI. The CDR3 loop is CASSEGVGDPGANVLTF. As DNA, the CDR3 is TGTGCCAGCAGTGAAGGGGTTGGGGACCCTGGGGCCAACGTCCTGACTTTC.

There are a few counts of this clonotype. CDR3 nucleotides: TGTGCCAGCAACCGCGCTGGGGGGGGCGAAGGTGGCTACACCTTC. This gives the protein CASNRAGGGEGGYTF. V and J are TRBV9 and TRBJ1-2, with D possibly TRBD1 on 6 matching bases. CDR3 size: 15 residues. Germline V gene sequence: CDR1 SGDLS, CDR2 YYNGEE. Trimming took 6 bases from V and 7 from J, leaving 22 bases between them.

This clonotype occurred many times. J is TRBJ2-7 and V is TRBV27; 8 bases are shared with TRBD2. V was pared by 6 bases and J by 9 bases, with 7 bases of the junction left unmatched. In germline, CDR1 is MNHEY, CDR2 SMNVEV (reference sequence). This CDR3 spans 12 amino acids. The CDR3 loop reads CASSPTAGGQYF. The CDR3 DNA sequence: TGTGCCAGCAGCCCTACCGCGGGGGGGCAGTACTTC.

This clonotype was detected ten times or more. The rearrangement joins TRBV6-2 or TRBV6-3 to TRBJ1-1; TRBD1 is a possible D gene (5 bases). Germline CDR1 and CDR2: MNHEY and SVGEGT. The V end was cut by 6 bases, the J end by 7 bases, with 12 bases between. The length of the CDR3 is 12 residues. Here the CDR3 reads CASSGLTGEAFF. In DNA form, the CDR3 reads TGTGCCAGCAGCGGACTAACAGGTGAAGCTTTCTTT.

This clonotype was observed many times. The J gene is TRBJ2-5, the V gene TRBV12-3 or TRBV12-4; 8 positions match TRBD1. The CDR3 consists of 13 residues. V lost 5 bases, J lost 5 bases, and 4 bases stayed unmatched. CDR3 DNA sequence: TGTGCCAGCAGTCGACAGGGGATGGAGACCCAGTACTTC. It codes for CASSRQGMETQYF.

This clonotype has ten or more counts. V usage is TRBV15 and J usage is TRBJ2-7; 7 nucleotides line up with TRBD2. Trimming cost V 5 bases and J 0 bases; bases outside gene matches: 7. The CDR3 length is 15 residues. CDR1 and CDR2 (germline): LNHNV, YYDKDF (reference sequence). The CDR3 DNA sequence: TGTGCCACCAGCCCGACCCGGGGGGACTCCTACGAGCAGTACTTC. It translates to CATSPTRGDSYEQYF.

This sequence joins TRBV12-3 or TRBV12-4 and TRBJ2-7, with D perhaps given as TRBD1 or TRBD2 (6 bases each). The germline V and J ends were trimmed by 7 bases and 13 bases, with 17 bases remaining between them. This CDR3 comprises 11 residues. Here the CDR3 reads CASTWRDKVYF. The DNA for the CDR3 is TGTGCCAGCACCTGGAGGGACAAGGTCTACTTC.

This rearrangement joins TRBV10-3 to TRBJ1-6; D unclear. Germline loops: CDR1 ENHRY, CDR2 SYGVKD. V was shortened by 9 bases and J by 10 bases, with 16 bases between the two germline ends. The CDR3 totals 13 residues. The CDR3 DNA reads TGTGCCATAACGGACGCGCGAAACTCACCCCTCCACTTT. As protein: CAITDARNSPLHF.

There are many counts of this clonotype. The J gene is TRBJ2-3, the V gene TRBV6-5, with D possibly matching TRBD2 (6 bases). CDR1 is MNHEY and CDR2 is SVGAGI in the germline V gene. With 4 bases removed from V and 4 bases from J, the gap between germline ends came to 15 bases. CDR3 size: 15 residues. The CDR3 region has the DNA TGTGCCAGCAGTTCCCGAGGAGGGATACCAGATACGCAGTATTTT. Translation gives CASSSRGGIPDTQYF.

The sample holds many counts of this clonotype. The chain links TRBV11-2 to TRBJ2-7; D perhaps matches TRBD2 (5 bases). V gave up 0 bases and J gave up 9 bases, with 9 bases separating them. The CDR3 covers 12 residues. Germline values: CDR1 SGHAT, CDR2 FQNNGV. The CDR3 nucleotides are TGTGCCAGCAGCTTAGAGGGGAGAAGGCAGTACTTC. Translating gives CASSLEGRRQYF.

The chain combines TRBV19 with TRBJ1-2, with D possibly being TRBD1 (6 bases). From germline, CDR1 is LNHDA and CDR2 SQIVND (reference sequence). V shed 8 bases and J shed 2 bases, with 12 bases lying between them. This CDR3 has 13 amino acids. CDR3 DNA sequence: TGTGCCAGTGGGAGACAGGCAAACTATGGCTACACCTTC. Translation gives CASGRQANYGYTF.

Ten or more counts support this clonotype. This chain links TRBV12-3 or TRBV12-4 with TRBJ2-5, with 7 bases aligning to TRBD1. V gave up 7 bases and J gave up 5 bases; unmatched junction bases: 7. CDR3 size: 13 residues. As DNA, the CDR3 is TGTGCCAGCACCCTGACAGGGTCCGAGACCCAGTACTTC. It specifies CASTLTGSETQYF.

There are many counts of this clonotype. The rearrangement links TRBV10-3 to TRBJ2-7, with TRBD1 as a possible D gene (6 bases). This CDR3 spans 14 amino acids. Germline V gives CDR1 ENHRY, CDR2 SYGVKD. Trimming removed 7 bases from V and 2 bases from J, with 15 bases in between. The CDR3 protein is CAIKQGPPTYEQYF. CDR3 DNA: TGTGCCATCAAACAGGGACCTCCAACCTACGAGCAGTACTTC.